The 26 T cell receptor beta chains below were found in one sample sequenced in a study of shared clonotypes between healthy human individuals. Profiled with immunoSEQ multiplex PCR; TCRdb holds only in-frame clones, not every one. The repertoire holds under 1,100,000 clones, with roughly 80% as singletons. Sequencing was performed on memory CD4+ T cells sorted from blood. The sample's subset: CD45RA-negative fraction. The receptor source for this set is a man younger than 35 in good health.

The chain has TRBV10-3 and TRBJ2-7; D is undetermined. Trimming took 0 bases from V and 2 from J, leaving 17 bases between them. Germline CDR1 and CDR2: ENHRY and SYGVKD. CDR3 length equals 17 residues. Here the CDR3 reads CAISESVGSTTTYEQYF. In DNA, the CDR3 is TGTGCCATCAGTGAGTCGGTTGGCTCAACAACTACCTACGAGCAGTACTTC.

This clone was found many times. J is TRBJ2-3 and V is TRBV27, with 7 bases identical to TRBD2. The J segment lost 3 bases and the V segment lost 3 bases, leaving 3 bases of the junction unmatched. The CDR3 loop spans 14 amino acids. Per the germline V gene, CDR1 is MNHEY and CDR2 is SMNVEV (reference sequence). CDR3 residues: CASSFGLETDTQYF. For the CDR3, the DNA is TGTGCCAGCAGTTTTGGACTAGAGACAGATACGCAGTATTTT.

To note about this clone: Within the sample, other DNA sequences also encode this same CDR3. This chain joins TRBV10-3 and TRBJ1-1, with D possibly being TRBD1 (5 bases). The V and J ends lost 2 bases and 1 base respectively, with 8 bases between them. Germline CDR1 ENHRY, CDR2 SYGVKD. CDR3 length: 14 residues. The CDR3 is CAISEGQANTEAFF. The CDR3 nucleotides are TGTGCCATCAGTGAGGGACAAGCGAACACTGAAGCTTTCTTT.

The V gene is TRBV6-6, the J gene TRBJ1-5; 7 nucleotides agree with TRBD1. With V trimmed by 5 bases and J by 5 bases, 9 bases remained unmatched. The CDR3 consists of 15 residues. The germline V gene encodes CDR1 MNHNY and CDR2 SVGAGI (reference sequence). CDR3 DNA: TGTGCCAGCAGTCTAAACCGGGACAGCTATCAGCCCCAGCATTTT. This translates into CASSLNRDSYQPQHF.

This rearrangement joins TRBV10-3 to TRBJ2-1; 7 nucleotides agree with TRBD1. J was trimmed by 8 bases and V by 2 bases; bases with no gene match: 3. The CDR3 runs 13 residues. Germline loops: CDR1 ENHRY, CDR2 SYGVKD. The CDR3 bases are TGTGCCATCAGTGAGCAACAGGGGCATGAGCAGTTCTTC. It codes for CAISEQQGHEQFF.

The V gene is TRBV2, the J gene TRBJ2-4, with D uncertain. The germline CDR1 and CDR2 sequences are SNHLY and FYNNEI. This CDR3 contains 13 residues. Trimming pared 3 bases from V and 4 bases from J, leaving 7 bases between. The CDR3 region is CASSEQEKNIQYF. CDR3 in DNA: TGTGCCAGCAGTGAGCAGGAGAAAAACATTCAGTACTTC.

V and J are TRBV11-2 and TRBJ1-5; 8 nucleotides align to TRBD1. V lost 3 bases, J lost 4 bases, and 5 bases stayed unmatched. Germline-derived CDR1 and CDR2 are SGHAT and FQNNGV. This CDR3 has 15 amino acids. CDR3: CASSFSGTGNQPQHF. CDR3 sequence (DNA): TGTGCCAGCAGCTTCTCCGGGACAGGAAATCAGCCCCAGCATTTT.

This clone has at least ten counts. The genes are TRBV2 and TRBJ1-1; 9 nucleotides line up with TRBD1. This CDR3 spans 15 amino acids. The germline V gene has CDR1 SNHLY and CDR2 FYNNEI. V dropped 5 bases and J dropped 6; count of bases not matched to a gene: 10. Here the CDR3 reads CASSIQGQGWAEAFF. As DNA, the CDR3 is TGTGCCAGCAGTATTCAAGGACAGGGGTGGGCTGAAGCTTTCTTT.

V and J are TRBV5-4 and TRBJ2-1, with D possibly being TRBD2 (6 bases). Germline lookup yields CDR1 SGHNT and CDR2 YYREEE (reference sequence). The CDR3 contains 14 residues. V was shortened by 4 bases and J by 2 bases, with 10 bases between the two germline ends. CDR3 protein: CASSPGGTYNEQFF. DNA for the CDR3: TGTGCCAGCAGCCCCGGGGGAACCTACAATGAGCAGTTCTTC.

CDR3: CASSKDTGGVYF. The CDR3 DNA reads TGTGCCAGCAGCAAAGACACCGGGGGAGTTTATTTT. The J gene is TRBJ2-3, the V gene TRBV11-3, with a possible D match to TRBD2 (6 bases). Trimming cost V 5 bases and J 15 bases, with 18 bases left between them. CDR1 is SGHNT and CDR2 is YENEEA in the germline V gene. The CDR3 has 12 amino acids.

This chain joins TRBV7-2 and TRBJ1-2; a weak D match, TRBD1 (5 bases). The germline V gene encodes CDR1 SGHTA and CDR2 FQGNSA. The ends were cut back, 1 base at V and 4 bases at J, with 10 bases in the middle. The CDR3 runs to 14 residues. In DNA, the CDR3 is TGTGCCAGCAGCTTAGACAGGAAAGGCTATGGCTACACCTTC. Amino acid sequence: CASSLDRKGYGYTF.

This chain links TRBV5-6 with TRBJ2-7; no clear D. The CDR3 covers 19 residues. Trimming removed 2 bases at V and 4 bases at J, with 28 bases between. Germline CDR1 and CDR2: SGHDT and YYEEEE. The CDR3 DNA reads as TGTGCCAGCAGCTTTGATGCGGTCCTTTCCCCAGATCCTCTTTACGAGCAGTACTTC. This codes for CASSFDAVLSPDPLYEQYF.

The chain uses TRBV28 and TRBJ2-7; 8 bases map to TRBD2. After removal of 6 bases from V and 5 bases from J, the junction contained 15 bases not matched to a gene. CDR3 length: 16 amino acids. Germline CDR1 and CDR2: MDHEN and SYDVKM. The chain's CDR3 is CASRAPVGAGGHEQYF. CDR3 sequence (DNA): TGTGCCAGCAGGGCCCCGGTTGGCGCGGGGGGCCACGAGCAGTACTTC.

This chain connects TRBV19 to TRBJ2-3; no clear D. The CDR3 is made up of 15 amino acids. V gave up 1 base and J gave up 1 base, with 9 bases separating them. Germline lookup yields CDR1 LNHDA and CDR2 SQIVND (reference sequence). In nucleotides, the CDR3 is TGTGCCAGTAGTATAGGGGCTGCTGGCACAGATACGCAGTATTTT. Protein sequence: CASSIGAAGTDTQYF.

This chain uses TRBV2 with TRBJ1-5, with D uncertain. Trimming removed 5 bases from V and 7 bases from J, with 9 bases in between. The CDR3 loop spans 12 amino acids. Germline CDR1 and CDR2: SNHLY and FYNNEI. CDR3: CASSSERQPQHF. The CDR3 nucleotides are TGTGCCAGCAGTAGCGAACGACAGCCCCAGCATTTT.

This chain uses TRBV4-1 with TRBJ1-4; the D gene is possibly TRBD1 (5 bases). The germline V gene has CDR1 MGHRA and CDR2 YSYEKL. There are 15 residues in the CDR3. Between the trimmed V and J ends, which lost 0 bases and 12 bases, there was a span of 17 bases. The CDR3 region has the DNA TGCGCCAGCAGCCAAGATAGGGCCGTCCGGGGGGAACTGTTTTTT. Its translation is CASSQDRAVRGELFF.

This chain links TRBV7-9 with TRBJ1-2; tentatively, D is TRBD1 (5 bases). Germline CDR1 is SEHNR and CDR2 is FQNEAQ (reference sequence). This CDR3 has 14 amino acids. The ends were cut back, 3 bases at V and 5 bases at J, with 13 bases in the middle. As DNA, the CDR3 is TGTGCCAGCAGCTTTAGTGCGGGGGGATATGGCTACACCTTC. Amino acid sequence: CASSFSAGGYGYTF.

The rearrangement joins TRBV2 to TRBJ1-4; the D is unclear. Per germline, CDR1 SNHLY and CDR2 FYNNEI. V shed 0 bases and J shed 3 bases, with 14 bases lying between them. The CDR3 runs 17 residues. This chain's CDR3 is CASSEAALLAANEKLFF. In nucleotides, the CDR3 is TGTGCCAGCAGTGAAGCTGCCTTACTCGCGGCTAATGAAAAACTGTTTTTT.

The chain carries TRBV27 and TRBJ2-5; D not resolved. The CDR3 length is 18 residues. The V and J ends lost 3 bases and 1 base respectively, with 21 bases between them. The germline CDR1 and CDR2 sequences are MNHEY and SMNVEV (reference sequence). The CDR3 DNA reads as TGTGCCAGCAGTTTCCAAGTCCCCAGCCCCTCGGCCCAAGAGACCCAGTACTTC. It is translated as CASSFQVPSPSAQETQYF.

This chain joins TRBV6-5 and TRBJ2-3; D is possibly TRBD2 (6 bases). The CDR3 has 13 residues. Germline CDR1 MNHEY, CDR2 SVGAGI. Trimming removed 5 bases from V and 8 bases from J, with 14 bases in between. The CDR3 DNA reads TGTGCCAGCAGTGGGACTCAGCGTGGTACGCAGTATTTT. Its translation is CASSGTQRGTQYF.

The rearrangement joins TRBV18 to TRBJ2-7; D is perhaps TRBD1 (5 bases). The CDR3 runs to 11 residues. Germline CDR1 and CDR2: KGHSH and LQKENI. The germline V and J ends were trimmed by 5 bases and 4 bases, with 6 bases remaining between them. The CDR3 nucleotides are TGTGCCAGCTCATCAGGGTACGAGCAGTACTTC. It is translated as CASSSGYEQYF.

This clone was found a few times. The sample has other DNA sequences that encode this CDR3 too. This chain links TRBV18 with TRBJ2-7; 7 nucleotides align to TRBD1. Trimming took 3 bases from V and 1 from J; bases not matched to a gene: 3. The CDR3 is 14 amino acids. Per germline, CDR1 KGHSH and CDR2 LQKENI. CDR3 nucleotide sequence: TGTGCCAGCTCACCCAGACAGGGTTCCTACGAGCAGTACTTC. As protein: CASSPRQGSYEQYF.

The J gene is TRBJ1-4, the V gene TRBV4-1; D might be TRBD1 (6 bases). V lost 2 bases to trimming and J lost 7 bases, with 8 bases between them. The CDR3 extends over 13 amino acids. Germline lookup yields CDR1 MGHRA and CDR2 YSYEKL. The CDR3 DNA reads as TGCGCCAGCAGCCAACAGGGGATTGAAAAACTGTTTTTT. This codes for CASSQQGIEKLFF.

This clone was found a few times. The genes are TRBV10-3 and TRBJ2-5; D is uncertain. The DNA end lines up better with TRBJ2-7; the J call may be wrong. This CDR3 contains 12 residues. The germline V gene encodes CDR1 ENHRY and CDR2 SYGVKD. The CDR3 region is CAISGDSYEQYF. The CDR3 DNA follows: TGTGCCATCAGTGGAGACTCCTACGAGCAGTACTTC.

The chain is built from TRBV5-5 and TRBJ1-6, with 9 nucleotides matching TRBD1. V lost 0 bases and J lost 7; bases outside the gene matches: 2. There are 15 residues in the CDR3. Looked up from germline, CDR1 is SGHKS and CDR2 is YYEKEE (reference sequence). CDR3 sequence (DNA): TGTGCCAGCAGCTTGGCCGGGACAGGGAATTCACCCCTCCACTTT. Protein product: CASSLAGTGNSPLHF.

V and J are TRBV27 and TRBJ1-2, with D maybe TRBD1 (5 bases). The V gene lost 4 bases and the J gene lost 7 bases, with 13 bases spanning the gap. The CDR3 runs 13 residues. Per germline, CDR1 MNHEY and CDR2 SMNVEV (reference sequence). CDR3 DNA sequence: TGTGCCAGCAGTTCTCGGTCAGGGAGTGGCTACACCTTC. It encodes CASSSRSGSGYTF.